The clone carrying this T cell receptor beta chain was seen a handful of times. The sequencing of unsorted PBMC DNA took place on ten immunoSEQ deep assay plates. Profiling relied on immunoSEQ multiplex PCR, and the TCRdb table lists in-frame clones only, not all of them. This sample has hundreds of thousands of clones, with roughly three quarters found just once. Trimming removed 3 bases from V and 0 bases from J; junction bases left unmatched: 5. The CDR3 runs to 15 residues. Per germline, CDR1 SGHDT and CDR2 YYEEEE. These data originate in a study of shared clonotypes between healthy human individuals. Study at large: Three men and a couple of women, aged 18 to 49, were donors.

The TCR sequence derives from a woman between 35 and 50 years old in good health. Some clones in this sample may be carry-over from other donors' samples. The chain employs TRBV5-6 and TRBJ2-7; 8 bases line up with TRBD2. Material: PBMCs. In DNA, the CDR3 is TGTGCCAGCAGCTCCGCCAGCGGGGGCTCCTACGAGCAGTACTTC. Amino acids: CASSSASGGSYEQYF.